This T cell receptor beta chain was found in a study of blood T cell repertoires in COVID-19. Study-wide context: Researchers got acute and convalescent COVID-19 samples from the United States, Italy and Spain.

Original data processing: The assay estimated nucleated cells by amplifying reference gene primers. Method: immunoSEQ multiplex PCR; TCRdb's copy keeps in-frame clones and lacks some. That table furnishes V, J and clone size, whereas the DNA furnished D and trimming. The data contain approximately 200,000 clones, 70% to 90% of them singletons. This CDR3 spans 14 amino acids. The J segment lost 10 bases and the V segment lost 4 bases, leaving 10 bases of the junction unmatched. Germline CDR1 is WNHNN and CDR2 is SYGVQD (reference sequence). The rearrangement joins TRBV10-1 to TRBJ2-1, with TRBD2 matching 7 bases. The receptor was isolated from a man aged 40-50 years who had recovered from COVID-19. The sample was PBMCs or T cells enriched from blood (not recorded which). The CDR3 DNA follows: TGCGCCAGCAGTGGATTGCGGGAGAACGGAGAGCAGTTCTTC. Amino acid sequence: CASSGLRENGEQFF.